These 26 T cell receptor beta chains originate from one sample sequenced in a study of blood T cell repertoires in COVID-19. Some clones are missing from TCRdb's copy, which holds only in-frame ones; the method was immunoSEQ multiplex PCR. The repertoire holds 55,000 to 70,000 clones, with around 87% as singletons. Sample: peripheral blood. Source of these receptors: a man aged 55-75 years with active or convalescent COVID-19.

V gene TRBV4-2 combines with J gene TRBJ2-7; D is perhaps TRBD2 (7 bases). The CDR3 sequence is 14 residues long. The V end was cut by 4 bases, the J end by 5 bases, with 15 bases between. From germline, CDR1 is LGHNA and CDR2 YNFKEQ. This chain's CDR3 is CASSRLGGADEQYF. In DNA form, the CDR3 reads TGTGCCAGCAGCCGTCTAGGGGGGGCGGACGAGCAGTACTTC.

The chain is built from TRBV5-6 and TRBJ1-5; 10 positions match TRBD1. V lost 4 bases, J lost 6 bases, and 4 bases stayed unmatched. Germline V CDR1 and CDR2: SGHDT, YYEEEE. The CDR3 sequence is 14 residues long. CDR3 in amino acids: CASSGGTGAQPQHF. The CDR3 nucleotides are TGTGCCAGCAGCGGCGGGACAGGGGCTCAGCCCCAGCATTTT.

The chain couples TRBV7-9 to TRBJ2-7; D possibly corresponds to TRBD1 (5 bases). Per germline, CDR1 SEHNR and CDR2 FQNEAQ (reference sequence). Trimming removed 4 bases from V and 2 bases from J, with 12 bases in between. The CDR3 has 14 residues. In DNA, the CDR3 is TGTGCCAGCAGCTCATTCAGGGAACCCTACGAGCAGTACTTC. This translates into CASSSFREPYEQYF.

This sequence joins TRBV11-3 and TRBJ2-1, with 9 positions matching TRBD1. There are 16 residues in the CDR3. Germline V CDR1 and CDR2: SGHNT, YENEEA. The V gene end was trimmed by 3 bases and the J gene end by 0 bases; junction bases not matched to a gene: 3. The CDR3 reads CASSFGGQGSYNEQFF. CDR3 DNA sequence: TGTGCCAGCAGCTTTGGGGGACAGGGCTCCTACAATGAGCAGTTCTTC. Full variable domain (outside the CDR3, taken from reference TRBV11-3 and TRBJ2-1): EAGVVQSPRYKIIEKKQPVAFWCNPISGHNTLYWYLQNLGQGPELLIRYENEEAVDDSQLPKDRFSAERLKGVDSTLKIQPAELGDSAVYLCASSFGGQGSYNEQFFGPGTRLTVL.

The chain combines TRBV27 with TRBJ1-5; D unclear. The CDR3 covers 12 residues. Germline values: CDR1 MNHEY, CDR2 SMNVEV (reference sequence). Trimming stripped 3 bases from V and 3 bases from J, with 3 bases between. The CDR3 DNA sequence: TGTGCCAGCAGTTTTCTCAATCAGCCCCAGCATTTT. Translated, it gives CASSFLNQPQHF.

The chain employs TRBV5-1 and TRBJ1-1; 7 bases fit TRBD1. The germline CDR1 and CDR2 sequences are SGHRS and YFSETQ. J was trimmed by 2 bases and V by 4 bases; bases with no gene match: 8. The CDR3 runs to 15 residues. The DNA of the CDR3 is TGCGCCAGCAGCCCTAGGGGGCCAGTCAACACTGAAGCTTTCTTT. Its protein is CASSPRGPVNTEAFF.

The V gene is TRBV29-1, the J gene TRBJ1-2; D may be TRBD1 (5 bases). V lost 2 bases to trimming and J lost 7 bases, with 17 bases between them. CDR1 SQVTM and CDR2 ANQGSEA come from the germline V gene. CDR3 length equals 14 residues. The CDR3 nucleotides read TGCAGCGTTGAATCAGGGAATCCTTTGCCTGGCTACACCTTC. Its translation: CSVESGNPLPGYTF.

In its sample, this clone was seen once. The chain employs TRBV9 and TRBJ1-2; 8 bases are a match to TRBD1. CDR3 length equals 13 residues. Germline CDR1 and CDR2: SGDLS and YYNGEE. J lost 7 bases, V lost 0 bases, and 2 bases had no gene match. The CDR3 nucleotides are TGTGCCAGCAGCGTAGTTACAGGGGGTGGCTACACCTTC. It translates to CASSVVTGGGYTF. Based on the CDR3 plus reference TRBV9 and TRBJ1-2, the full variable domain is DSGVTQTPKHLITATGQRVTLRCSPRSGDLSVYWYQQSLDQGLQFLIQYYNGEERAKGNILERFSAQQFPDLHSELNLSSLELGDSALYFCASSVVTGGGYTFGSGTRLTVV.

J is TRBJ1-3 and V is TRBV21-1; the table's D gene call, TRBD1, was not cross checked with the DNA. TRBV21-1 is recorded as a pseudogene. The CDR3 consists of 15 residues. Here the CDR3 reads CASKGGRASGNTIYF. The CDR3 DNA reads TGTGCCAGCAAAGGTGGCAGGGCGTCTGGAAACACCATATATTTT.

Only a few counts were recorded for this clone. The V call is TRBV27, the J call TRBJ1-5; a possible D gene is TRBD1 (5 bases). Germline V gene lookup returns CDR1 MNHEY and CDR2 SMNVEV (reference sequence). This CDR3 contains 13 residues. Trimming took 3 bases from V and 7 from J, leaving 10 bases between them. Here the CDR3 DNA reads TGTGCCAGCAGTTTCCGACAGCGCCAGCCCCAGCATTTT. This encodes CASSFRQRQPQHF.

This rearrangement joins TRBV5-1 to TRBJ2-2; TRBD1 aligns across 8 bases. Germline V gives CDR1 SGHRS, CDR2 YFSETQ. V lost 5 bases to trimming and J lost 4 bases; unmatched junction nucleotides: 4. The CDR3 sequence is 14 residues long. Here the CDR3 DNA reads TGCGCCAGCAGAAGGACAGGGACCACCGGGGAGCTGTTTTTT. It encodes CASRRTGTTGELFF.

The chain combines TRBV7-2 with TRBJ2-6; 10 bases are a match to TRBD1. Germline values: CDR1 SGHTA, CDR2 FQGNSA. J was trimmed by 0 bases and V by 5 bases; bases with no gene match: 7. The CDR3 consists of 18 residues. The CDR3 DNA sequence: TGTGCCAGCAGCCGCCGGGACAGGGGTATCTCTGGGGCCAACGTCCTGACTTTC. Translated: CASSRRDRGISGANVLTF.

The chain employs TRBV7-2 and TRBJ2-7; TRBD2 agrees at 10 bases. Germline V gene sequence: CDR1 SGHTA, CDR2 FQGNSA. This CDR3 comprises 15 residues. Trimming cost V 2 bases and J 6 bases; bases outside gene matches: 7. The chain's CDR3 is CASSLFGLAGVEQYF. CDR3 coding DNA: TGTGCCAGCAGCTTATTCGGGCTAGCGGGGGTCGAGCAGTACTTC.

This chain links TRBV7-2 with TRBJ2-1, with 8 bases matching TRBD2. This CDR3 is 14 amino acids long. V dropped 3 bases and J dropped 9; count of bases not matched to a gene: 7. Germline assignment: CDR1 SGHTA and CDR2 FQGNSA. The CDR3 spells CASSFPWTSSEQFF. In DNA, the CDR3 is TGTGCCAGCAGCTTCCCGTGGACTAGCTCTGAGCAGTTCTTC.

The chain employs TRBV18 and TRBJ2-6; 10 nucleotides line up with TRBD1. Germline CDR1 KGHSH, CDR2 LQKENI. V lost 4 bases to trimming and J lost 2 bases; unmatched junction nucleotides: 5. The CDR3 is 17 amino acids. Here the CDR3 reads CASSRTGGAAGANVLTF. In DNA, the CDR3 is TGTGCCAGCTCACGGACAGGGGGGGCCGCTGGGGCCAACGTCCTGACTTTC. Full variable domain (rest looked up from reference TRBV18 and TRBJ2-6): NAGVMQNPRHLVRRRGQEARLRCSPMKGHSHVYWYRQLPEEGLKFMVYLQKENIIDESGMPKERFSAEFPKEGPSILRIQQVVRGDSAAYFCASSRTGGAAGANVLTFGAGSRLTVL.

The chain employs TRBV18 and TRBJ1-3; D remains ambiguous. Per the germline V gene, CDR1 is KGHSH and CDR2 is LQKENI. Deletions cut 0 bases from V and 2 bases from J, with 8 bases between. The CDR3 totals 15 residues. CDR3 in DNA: TGTGCCAGCTCACCACCAATACGGGCTGGAAACACCATATATTTT. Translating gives CASSPPIRAGNTIYF.

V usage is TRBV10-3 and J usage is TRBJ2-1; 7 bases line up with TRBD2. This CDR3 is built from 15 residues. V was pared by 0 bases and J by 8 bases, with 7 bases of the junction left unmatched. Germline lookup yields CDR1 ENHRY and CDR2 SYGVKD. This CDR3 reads CAISESAGATDEQFF. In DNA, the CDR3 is TGTGCCATCAGTGAGTCGGCGGGAGCAACAGATGAGCAGTTCTTC.

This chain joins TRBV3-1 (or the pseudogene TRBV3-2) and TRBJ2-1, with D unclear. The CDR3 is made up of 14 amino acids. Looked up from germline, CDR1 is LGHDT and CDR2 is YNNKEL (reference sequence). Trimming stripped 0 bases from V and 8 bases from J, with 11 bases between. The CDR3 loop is CASSQDPVRDEQFF. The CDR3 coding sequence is TGTGCCAGCAGCCAAGACCCCGTCCGCGATGAGCAGTTCTTC.

The CDR3 DNA follows: TGTGCCAGCAGCCTACCAAGACATACAGGGGAGCAGCAGTACTTC. Translation: CASSLPRHTGEQQYF. This chain joins TRBV5-5 and TRBJ2-7, with 7 bases lining up with TRBD1. J gave up 8 bases and V 4 bases, and 15 bases lay outside the gene matches. Germline CDR1 and CDR2: SGHKS and YYEKEE (reference sequence). The CDR3 is 15 amino acids.

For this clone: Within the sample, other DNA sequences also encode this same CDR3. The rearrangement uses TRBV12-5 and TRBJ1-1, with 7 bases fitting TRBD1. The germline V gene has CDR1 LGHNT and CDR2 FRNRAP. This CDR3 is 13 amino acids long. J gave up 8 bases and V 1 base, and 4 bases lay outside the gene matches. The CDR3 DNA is TGTGCTAGTGGTTTGGGACAGGGAAGGGAAGCTTTCTTT. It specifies CASGLGQGREAFF.

As DNA, the CDR3 is TGTGCCAGCAGCTTAACCGGGTTGATACAGCCCCAGCATTTT. Translating gives CASSLTGLIQPQHF. V gene TRBV7-3 combines with J gene TRBJ1-5, with no clear D. This CDR3 spans 14 amino acids. Trimming removed 0 bases from V and 7 bases from J, with 10 bases in between. Germline CDR1 and CDR2: SGHTA and FQGTGA.

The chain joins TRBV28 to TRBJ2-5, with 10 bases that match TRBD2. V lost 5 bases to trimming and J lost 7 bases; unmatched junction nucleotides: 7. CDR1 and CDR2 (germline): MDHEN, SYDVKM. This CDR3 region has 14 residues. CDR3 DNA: TGTGCCAGCAGTCCCGGGACTAGCGCGGGGACCCAGTACTTC. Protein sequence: CASSPGTSAGTQYF. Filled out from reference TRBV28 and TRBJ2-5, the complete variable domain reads DVKVTQSSRYLVKRTGEKVFLECVQDMDHENMFWYRQDPGLGLRLIYFSYDVKMKEKGDIPEGYSVSREKKERFSLILESASTNQTSMYLCASSPGTSAGTQYFGPGTRLLVL.

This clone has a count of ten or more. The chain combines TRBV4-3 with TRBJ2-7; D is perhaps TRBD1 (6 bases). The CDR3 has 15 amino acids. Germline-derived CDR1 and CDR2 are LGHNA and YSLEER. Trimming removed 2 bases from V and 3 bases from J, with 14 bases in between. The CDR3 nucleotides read TGCGCCAGCAGCCAACTACAGGGATCCAACTACGAGCAGTACTTC. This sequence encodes CASSQLQGSNYEQYF.

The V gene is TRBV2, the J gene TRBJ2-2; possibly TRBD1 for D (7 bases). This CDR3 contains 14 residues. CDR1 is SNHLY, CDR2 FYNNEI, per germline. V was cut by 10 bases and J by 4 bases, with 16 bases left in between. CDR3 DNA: TGTGCCACCGGGACTGACAGGGCCACCGGGGAGCTGTTTTTT. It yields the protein CATGTDRATGELFF.

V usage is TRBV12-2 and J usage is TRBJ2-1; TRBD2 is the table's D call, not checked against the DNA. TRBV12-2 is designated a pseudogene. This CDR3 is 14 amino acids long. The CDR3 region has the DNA TGTGCAAGTCGCCTGGGGACTAGCGCTCCCGCGGGGTTCTTC. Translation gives CASRLGTSAPAGFF.

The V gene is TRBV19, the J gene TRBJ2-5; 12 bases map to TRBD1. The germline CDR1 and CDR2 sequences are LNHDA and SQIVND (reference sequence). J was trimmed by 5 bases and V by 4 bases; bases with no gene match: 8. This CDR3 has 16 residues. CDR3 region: CASSRTGTGGAETQYF. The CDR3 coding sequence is TGTGCCAGTAGTAGAACCGGGACAGGGGGCGCGGAGACCCAGTACTTC.